The rows below give T cell receptor beta chains drawn from one sample of a study of naive and memory T cell subsets. TCRdb reanalysed the UMI-ligation and nested PCR reads using MiXCR and keeps one entry per CDR3 protein. There are some 110,000 distinct CDR3 sequences in the sample; roughly 15% occur only once, and 2.5% to 3% lies in the top ten. Sequences were obtained from naive CD8+ T cells from blood. These receptors all come from a human donor in good health. Both conserved end residues are part of each CDR3. D genes are given only for firm matches. Rows may omit the clone size; those that give it use once, few, many or a size class.

-	TRBJ1-1	TRBV6-2/TRBV6-3	-	TGTGCCAGCACCGATACCCCCGGGGCGCGAACTGAAGCTTTCTTT	CASTDTPGARTEAFF
-	TRBJ2-1	TRBV6-5	few	TGTGCCAGCAGTTACGTACAGGGAGCCTATGAGCAGTTCTTC	CASSYVQGAYEQFF
-	TRBJ2-5	TRBV9	many	TGTGCCAGCAGCCTCGGCGGGGAAGAGACCCAGTACTTC	CASSLGGEETQYF
-	TRBJ2-5	TRBV7-9	many	TGTGCCAGCGGAGGGACCCAAGAGACCCAGTACTTC	CASGGTQETQYF
-	TRBJ1-4	TRBV6-5	many	TGTGCCAGCAGACCGGCCCGGGACGAAGAAAAACTGTTTTTT	CASRPARDEEKLFF
-	TRBJ2-7	TRBV29-1	-	TGCAGCGTTGAATCTCATCCGGGCGAGCAGTACTTC	CSVESHPGEQYF
TRBD2	TRBJ2-1	TRBV2	few	TGTGCCAGCAGCAGTCCTAGCGGGAAGCAGTTCTTC	CASSSPSGKQFF
TRBD1	TRBJ2-7	TRBV9	-	TGTGCCAGCAGCGTAGCTGGGACAGGCCCAGCCTACGAGCAGTACTTC	CASSVAGTGPAYEQYF
TRBD2	TRBJ2-1	TRBV3-1	-	TGTGCCAGCAGCCCCCTTTCTAGCGGGAGTCGGGCCAATGAGCAGTTCTTC	CASSPLSSGSRANEQFF
TRBD1	TRBJ1-2	TRBV12-3/TRBV12-4	many	TGTGCCAGCAAAGACAGGGACTATGGCTACACCTTC	CASKDRDYGYTF
-	TRBJ2-7	TRBV29-1	-	TGCAGCGTTGTAATTGACTTCGAGCAGTACTTC	CSVVIDFEQYF
-	TRBJ2-3	TRBV12-3/TRBV12-4	-	TGTGCCAGCAGTCCACCCCAGGGAAGGGCTAGCACAGATACGCAGTATTTT	CASSPPQGRASTDTQYF
-	TRBJ2-7	TRBV20-1	once	TGCAGTGCTAGAGATCGGGCGGGCTATTCCTACGAGCAGTACTTC	CSARDRAGYSYEQYF
-	TRBJ2-7	TRBV7-9	-	TGTGCCAGCAGCTCAGGGGGGGCAAGTCCCTACGAGCAGTACTTC	CASSSGGASPYEQYF